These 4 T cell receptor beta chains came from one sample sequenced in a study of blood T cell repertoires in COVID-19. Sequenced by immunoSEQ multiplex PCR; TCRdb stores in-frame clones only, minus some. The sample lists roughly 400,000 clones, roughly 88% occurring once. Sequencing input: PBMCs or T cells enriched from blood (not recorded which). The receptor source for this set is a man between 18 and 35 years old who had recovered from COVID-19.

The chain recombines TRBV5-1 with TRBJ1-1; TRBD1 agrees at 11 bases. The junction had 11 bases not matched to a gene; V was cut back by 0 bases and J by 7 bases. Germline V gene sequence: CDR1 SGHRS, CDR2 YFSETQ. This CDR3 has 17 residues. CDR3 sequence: CASSLEDRGLRVGEAFF. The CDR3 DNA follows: TGCGCCAGCAGCTTGGAGGACAGGGGGCTGAGGGTGGGTGAAGCTTTCTTT.

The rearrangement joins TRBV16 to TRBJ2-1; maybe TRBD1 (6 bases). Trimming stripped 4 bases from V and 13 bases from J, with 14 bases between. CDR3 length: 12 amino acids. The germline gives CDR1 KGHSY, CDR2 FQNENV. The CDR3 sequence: CASSPRGSLQFF. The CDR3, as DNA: TGTGCCAGCAGCCCTAGGGGGTCTTTACAGTTCTTC.

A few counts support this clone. CDR3 protein: CASSLSGGSSYEQYF. The CDR3 nucleotides are TGTGCCAGCTCACTTAGCGGGGGCTCATCCTACGAGCAGTACTTC. The gene calls are TRBV18 and TRBJ2-7; the match to TRBD2 covers 9 bases. Looked up from germline, CDR1 is KGHSH and CDR2 is LQKENI. The CDR3 covers 15 residues. J was trimmed by 1 base and V by 4 bases; bases with no gene match: 5.

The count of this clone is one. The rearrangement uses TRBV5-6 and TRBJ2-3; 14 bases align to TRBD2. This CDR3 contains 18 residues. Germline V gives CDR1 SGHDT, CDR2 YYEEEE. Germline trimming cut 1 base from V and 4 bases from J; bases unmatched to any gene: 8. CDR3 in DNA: TGTGCCAGCAGCTTGTGGGGACTAGCGGGGGCCCTCCCAGATACGCAGTATTTT. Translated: CASSLWGLAGALPDTQYF.